This is a list of T cell receptor beta chains from one sample in a study of cytomegalovirus exposure and HLA in healthy donors. The assay was immunoSEQ multiplex PCR, and TCRdb's table has in-frame clones only and misses some. The table lists about 120,000 clones, about 83% of them singletons, with 3.6% in the top ten. Sequencing input: PBMCs. These receptors came from a woman aged 40 to 50 in good health and CMV-seropositive. Each CDR3 is given with its conserved first and last residue. The order of the fields is CDR3 DNA, CDR3 protein, clone size, V gene, J gene, D gene, CDR3 length. The D gene is left open where the match is weak. The size of a clone is reported for some rows only, either as once, few or many, or as a class for expanded clones.

DNA: TGCGCCAGCAGTTACAACAGGGTGAACACTGAAGCTTTCTTT
CDR3: CASSYNRVNTEAFF
size: .
V: TRBV5-1
J: TRBJ1-1
D: .
length: 14

DNA: TGTGCCAGCGGTGCGGGAGGGTTCACAGATACGCAGTATTTT
CDR3: CASGAGGFTDTQYF
size: .
V: TRBV28
J: TRBJ2-3
D: TRBD2
length: 14

DNA: TGTGCCAGCAGTCTGAAAGCCACGGATACGCAGTATTTT
CDR3: CASSLKATDTQYF
size: .
V: TRBV27
J: TRBJ2-3
D: .
length: 13

DNA: TGTGCCAGCAGGAATATAGCGGGAGGGGGGAGGGAGACCCAGTACTTC
CDR3: CASRNIAGGGRETQYF
size: .
V: TRBV27
J: TRBJ2-5
D: TRBD2
length: 16

DNA: TGTGCCATCAGGGACGGGACTAGCGGGAGGGGAAATGAGCAGTTCTTC
CDR3: CAIRDGTSGRGNEQFF
size: .
V: TRBV10-3
J: TRBJ2-1
D: TRBD2
length: 16

DNA: TGTGCCAGCTCACCCGAGGCAGGGAATAATTCACCCCTCCACTTT
CDR3: CASSPEAGNNSPLHF
size: few
V: TRBV18
J: TRBJ1-6
D: .
length: 15

DNA: TGTGCCAGCAGACCCGGGACTAGCATGAATGCCTACGAGCAGTACTTC
CDR3: CASRPGTSMNAYEQYF
size: .
V: TRBV2
J: TRBJ2-7
D: TRBD2
length: 16

DNA: TGTGCCTGGAGAGAGACAGGACGTGCCTCACCCCTCCACTTT
CDR3: CAWRETGRASPLHF
size: .
V: TRBV30
J: TRBJ1-6
D: .
length: 14

DNA: TGTGCCTGCGATTCTGGCCTCATATACAATGAGCAGTTCTTC
CDR3: CACDSGLIYNEQFF
size: .
V: TRBV30
J: TRBJ2-1
D: .
length: 14

DNA: TGTGCCAGCAGCGTAGGAAGTACTAGCGGAAACCAAGAGACCCAGTACTTC
CDR3: CASSVGSTSGNQETQYF
size: .
V: TRBV9
J: TRBJ2-5
D: TRBD2
length: 17

DNA: TGTTCCAGCAGCCCGGGAGGTGGCAATCAGCCCCAGCATTTT
CDR3: CSSSPGGGNQPQHF
size: .
V: TRBV7-9
J: TRBJ1-5
D: .
length: 14

DNA: TGTGCCAGCAGCGGGCGGGGGAAAGCTTTCTTT
CDR3: CASSGRGKAFF
size: once
V: TRBV14
J: TRBJ1-1
D: .
length: 11

DNA: TGCGCCAGCAGCAACAGGGAATTCAATCAGCCCCAGCATTTT
CDR3: CASSNREFNQPQHF
size: .
V: TRBV28
J: TRBJ1-5
D: .
length: 14

DNA: TGCGCCAGCAGCGGGGGACTAGCGGGCGCTACGCAGTATTTT
CDR3: CASSGGLAGATQYF
size: .
V: TRBV5-1
J: TRBJ2-3
D: TRBD2
length: 14

DNA: TGTGCCAGCAGTGAAGGGACTCGCGGTAGAGTAGATACGCAGTATTTT
CDR3: CASSEGTRGRVDTQYF
size: .
V: TRBV28
J: TRBJ2-3
D: .
length: 16

DNA: TGTGCCAGCAGTCTCGACAGGGCGAACGAGCAGTACTTC
CDR3: CASSLDRANEQYF
size: .
V: TRBV27
J: TRBJ2-7
D: TRBD1
length: 13

DNA: TGTGCCAGTAGTGACAGGGGAAGGGGGAACACTGAAGCTTTCTTT
CDR3: CASSDRGRGNTEAFF
size: .
V: TRBV19
J: TRBJ1-1
D: TRBD1
length: 15

DNA: TGCGCCAGCAGCCAAGATCGGGACAGAGACTATGGCTACACCTTC
CDR3: CASSQDRDRDYGYTF
size: .
V: TRBV4-3
J: TRBJ1-2
D: TRBD1
length: 15

DNA: TGCGCCAGCAGCCAAGATGGGTCAGGGCTGGGGGGCTACACCTTC
CDR3: CASSQDGSGLGGYTF
size: .
V: TRBV4-3
J: TRBJ1-2
D: .
length: 15

DNA: TGTGCCAGTAGCCCTAGAGGGGGCAATGAAAAACTGTTTTTT
CDR3: CASSPRGGNEKLFF
size: .
V: TRBV19
J: TRBJ1-4
D: TRBD1
length: 14

DNA: TGTGCCAGCAGCGCATCTAGCGCCTACAATGAGCAGTTCTTC
CDR3: CASSASSAYNEQFF
size: .
V: TRBV9
J: TRBJ2-1
D: .
length: 14

DNA: TGTGCCAGCAGTTACTTCGACACGGTAACCGGGGAGCTGTTTTTT
CDR3: CASSYFDTVTGELFF
size: .
V: TRBV6-5
J: TRBJ2-2
D: .
length: 15

DNA: TGTGCCAGCAGTCGTAGCGGGAGTGGAGAGACCCAGTACTTC
CDR3: CASSRSGSGETQYF
size: .
V: TRBV7-9
J: TRBJ2-5
D: TRBD2
length: 14

DNA: TGTGCCAGCAGCCGCGATAGGGACACAACCTACGAGCAGTACTTC
CDR3: CASSRDRDTTYEQYF
size: .
V: TRBV28
J: TRBJ2-7
D: .
length: 15

DNA: TGTGCCAGCAGCCCGGACTCGGGGACCCAGTACTTC
CDR3: CASSPDSGTQYF
size: .
V: TRBV7-2
J: TRBJ2-5
D: .
length: 12

DNA: TGCGCCAGCAGCTTCGGGGGGGCAAGCGGGGAGCTGTTTTTT
CDR3: CASSFGGASGELFF
size: .
V: TRBV5-1
J: TRBJ2-2
D: TRBD2
length: 14

DNA: TGTGCCAGCAGGGGTAGCGGGGCAAAGTTCTCCTACGAGCAGTACTTC
CDR3: CASRGSGAKFSYEQYF
size: .
V: TRBV6-6
J: TRBJ2-7
D: TRBD2
length: 16

DNA: TGTGCCAGTAGTATAGCGGAGACAGATACGCAGTATTTT
CDR3: CASSIAETDTQYF
size: .
V: TRBV19
J: TRBJ2-3
D: .
length: 13

DNA: TGTGCCAGCAGCCTCCTAGCCGTGCAGTTCTTC
CDR3: CASSLLAVQFF
size: .
V: TRBV2
J: TRBJ2-1
D: .
length: 11

DNA: TGTGCCAGCAGCCACGGACTAGATCGAGAGACCCAGTACTTC
CDR3: CASSHGLDRETQYF
size: .
V: TRBV5-5
J: TRBJ2-5
D: TRBD2
length: 14

DNA: TGTGCCAGCAGTGAAGGGCCTAGCGGGACGTATGAGCAGTTCTTC
CDR3: CASSEGPSGTYEQFF
size: .
V: TRBV6-1
J: TRBJ2-1
D: TRBD2
length: 15

DNA: TGTGCCAGCAGCTTGGCCCATTTAACTAGCGGCCGGGGAGACGAGCAGTACTTC
CDR3: CASSLAHLTSGRGDEQYF
size: .
V: TRBV5-6
J: TRBJ2-7
D: TRBD2
length: 18

DNA: TGCGCCAGCAGCCAAGACGGAGGGGTCGGCAGCCCCCGTGGCGAAGCTTTCTTT
CDR3: CASSQDGGVGSPRGEAFF
size: .
V: TRBV4-1
J: TRBJ1-1
D: .
length: 18

DNA: TGCAGCGTTGAAGTTCGGGACAGGGAAGAGACCCAGTACTTC
CDR3: CSVEVRDREETQYF
size: .
V: TRBV29-1
J: TRBJ2-5
D: TRBD1
length: 14

DNA: TGTGCCACCAGCAGAGAAAGGGACATCCTAAGCTCCTACGAGCAGTACTTC
CDR3: CATSRERDILSSYEQYF
size: once
V: TRBV15
J: TRBJ2-7
D: .
length: 17

DNA: TGTGCCAGCAGCTTTGGGCGGGGGAACACTGAAGCTTTCTTT
CDR3: CASSFGRGNTEAFF
size: .
V: TRBV7-2
J: TRBJ1-1
D: .
length: 14

DNA: TGTGCCAGCAGACCGTGGGACAGCACCTACGAGCAGTACTTC
CDR3: CASRPWDSTYEQYF
size: .
V: TRBV7-9
J: TRBJ2-7
D: TRBD1
length: 14

DNA: TGCGCCAGCAGCCGTCAGGCAGGGGGCGAGGAAAAACTGTTTTTT
CDR3: CASSRQAGGEEKLFF
size: once
V: TRBV5-1
J: TRBJ1-4
D: TRBD1
length: 15

DNA: TGTGCCAGCAGCTTAAATCTCCCCCGCGTCGGCAGGGGCCGGGATGGCTACACCTTC
CDR3: CASSLNLPRVGRGRDGYTF
size: .
V: TRBV7-2
J: TRBJ1-2
D: .
length: 19

DNA: TGTGCCAGCTCACCACCCCCCCAGGGGTATGGCTACACCTTC
CDR3: CASSPPPQGYGYTF
size: .
V: TRBV18
J: TRBJ1-2
D: .
length: 14

DNA: TGTGCCAGCAGCGTAGTTCTAGAGGGAAGCGAGCAGTACTTC
CDR3: CASSVVLEGSEQYF
size: .
V: TRBV9
J: TRBJ2-7
D: .
length: 14